These T cell receptor beta chains were read from a single sample in a study of cytomegalovirus exposure and HLA in healthy donors. The repertoire was sequenced with immunoSEQ multiplex PCR; TCRdb's copy has only in-frame clones and lacks some. Of about 100,000 clones in the sample, around 80% were seen once. Material: PBMCs. The receptors derive from a male donor in good health and CMV-seropositive. Both conserved end residues are part of each CDR3. The D gene is left open where the match is weak. Only some rows state a clone size, as once, few, many or a class for expanded clones.

j_gene | d_gene | v_gene | len | abundance | CDR3aa | CDR3nt
TRBJ2-3 | TRBD2 | TRBV28 | 18 | . | CASVPPKRGVSSTDTQYF | TGTGCCAGCGTCCCCCCCAAGCGGGGGGTATCTAGCACAGATACGCAGTATTTT
TRBJ2-3 | . | TRBV5-1 | 14 | once | CASRISGSTDTQYF | TGCGCCAGCAGAATTTCCGGTAGCACAGATACGCAGTATTTT
TRBJ2-1 | . | TRBV4-2 | 12 | . | CASSVAENEQFF | TGTGCCAGCAGCGTGGCGGAGAATGAGCAGTTCTTC
TRBJ2-3 | . | TRBV6-1 | 13 | . | CASSDTGTDTQYF | TGTGCCAGCAGTGATACTGGCACAGATACGCAGTATTTT
TRBJ1-2 | TRBD1 | TRBV2 | 15 | . | CASLDRPLFGYGYTF | TGTGCCAGCTTGGACAGGCCCCTATTTGGCTATGGCTACACCTTC
TRBJ2-2 | . | TRBV7-3 | 12 | . | CASSLSGGELFF | TGTGCCAGCAGCCTATCTGGCGGGGAGCTGTTTTTT
TRBJ1-2 | . | TRBV27 | 14 | . | CASSLGGANYGYTF | TGTGCCAGCAGTTTAGGGGGGGCTAACTATGGCTACACCTTC
TRBJ1-2 | . | TRBV18 | 13 | once | CASSPDRNYGYTF | TGTGCCAGCTCACCAGACAGGAACTATGGCTACACCTTC
TRBJ2-7 | TRBD1 | TRBV5-1 | 15 | . | CASSPDGQGYYEQYF | TGCGCCAGCAGCCCGGATGGACAGGGGTACTACGAGCAGTACTTC
TRBJ2-7 | . | TRBV27 | 15 | . | CASSRQVGANYEQYF | TGTGCCAGCAGCCGGCAGGTAGGGGCGAACTACGAGCAGTACTTC
TRBJ1-1 | . | TRBV29-1 | 11 | . | CSVARDTEAFF | TGCAGCGTTGCCAGGGACACTGAAGCTTTCTTT
TRBJ2-5 | . | TRBV6-1 | 12 | . | CASSSGYGTQYF | TGTGCCAGCAGTTCAGGGTACGGGACCCAGTACTTC
TRBJ2-7 | TRBD2 | TRBV5-4 | 16 | . | CASSSARLASAYEQYF | TGTGCCAGCAGCTCGGCCCGACTAGCGTCTGCCTACGAGCAGTACTTC
TRBJ2-3 | . | TRBV29-1 | 15 | . | CSVPPRGTGTDTQYF | TGCAGCGTTCCCCCCCGGGGAACGGGCACAGATACGCAGTATTTT
TRBJ2-5 | . | TRBV5-4 | 14 | . | CASSPFGLRETQYF | TGTGCCAGCAGCCCCTTCGGACTGCGGGAGACCCAGTACTTC
TRBJ2-2 | . | TRBV5-1 | 15 | . | CASSLGQMNTGELFF | TGCGCCAGCAGCTTGGGACAGATGAACACCGGGGAGCTGTTTTTT
TRBJ2-3 | TRBD1 | TRBV11-3 | 16 | once | CASSLESWGTEDTQYF | TGTGCCAGCAGCTTAGAGTCGTGGGGGACAGAGGATACGCAGTATTTT
TRBJ2-3 | . | TRBV5-1 | 15 | . | CASSLDRPGTDTQYF | TGCGCCAGCAGCTTGGACAGGCCGGGCACAGATACGCAGTATTTT
TRBJ2-5 | . | TRBV20-1 | 10 | . | CSAYEETQYF | TGCAGTGCTTACGAGGAGACCCAGTACTTC
TRBJ1-5 | TRBD1 | TRBV19 | 14 | . | CASSFDRGAQPQHF | TGTGCCAGTAGTTTCGACAGGGGGGCTCAGCCCCAGCATTTT
TRBJ2-2 | . | TRBV9 | 15 | few | CASSVVAENTGELFF | TGTGCCAGCAGCGTAGTGGCGGAGAACACCGGGGAGCTGTTTTTT
TRBJ2-3 | TRBD2 | TRBV7-8 | 21 | . | CASSLLIRGLISGETTDTQYF | TGTGCCAGCAGCTTACTTATCCGTGGGCTAATTAGCGGGGAGACCACAGATACGCAGTATTTT
TRBJ2-1 | TRBD1 | TRBV6-5 | 15 | . | CASSRWDREHNEQFF | TGTGCCAGCAGCCGATGGGACAGGGAACACAATGAGCAGTTCTTC
TRBJ1-4 | . | TRBV7-8 | 14 | . | CASSLRRGVEKLFF | TGTGCCAGCAGCTTACGTCGGGGGGTTGAAAAACTGTTTTTT
TRBJ2-1 | TRBD2 | TRBV10-3 | 14 | once | CAISESGGETVAFF | TGTGCCATCAGTGAGTCGGGGGGGGAGACAGTAGCGTTCTTC
TRBJ2-5 | . | TRBV5-1 | 13 | few | CASSPGTQETQYF | TGCGCCAGCAGCCCGGGAACCCAAGAGACCCAGTACTTC
TRBJ1-2 | TRBD1 | TRBV25-1 | 14 | . | CASSRQGERYGYTF | TGTGCCAGCAGTCGGCAGGGGGAGCGGTATGGCTACACCTTC
TRBJ1-1 | TRBD1 | TRBV6-5 | 15 | . | CAAGRPGQMNTEAFF | TGTGCCGCCGGTCGTCCGGGACAGATGAACACTGAAGCTTTCTTT
TRBJ1-5 | . | TRBV2 | 13 | . | CASSEEGNQPQHF | TGTGCCAGCAGTGAGGAGGGCAATCAGCCCCAGCATTTT
TRBJ2-7 | . | TRBV19 | 14 | . | CASSIGRNSYEQYF | TGTGCCAGTAGTATAGGCAGGAACTCCTACGAGCAGTACTTC
TRBJ2-2 | . | TRBV6-1 | 13 | . | CASRFTNTGELFF | TGTGCCAGCAGGTTCACGAACACCGGGGAGCTGTTTTTT
TRBJ1-1 | TRBD1 | TRBV4-2 | 16 | . | CASSRGDRGGLAEAFF | TGTGCCAGCAGCCGGGGGGACAGGGGTGGTTTAGCTGAAGCTTTCTTT
TRBJ2-5 | TRBD2 | TRBV15 | 18 | . | CATSREYGPSGGMETQYF | TGTGCCACCAGCAGAGAGTACGGTCCTAGCGGGGGGATGGAGACCCAGTACTTC
TRBJ2-7 | . | TRBV6-5 | 14 | . | CASRRGTVSYEQYF | TGTGCCAGCAGACGCGGGACGGTCTCCTACGAGCAGTACTTC
TRBJ2-7 | TRBD2 | TRBV7-2 | 14 | . | CASSPSGGPYEQYF | TGTGCCAGCAGCCCTAGCGGGGGTCCGTACGAGCAGTACTTC
TRBJ2-2 | . | TRBV9 | 14 | . | CASSRGSNTGELFF | TGTGCCAGCAGCAGGGGGTCGAACACCGGGGAGCTGTTTTTT
TRBJ2-7 | . | TRBV7-8 | 15 | . | CASSSGPDSSYEQYF | TGTGCCAGCAGCTCCGGACCCGACAGCTCCTACGAGCAGTACTTC
TRBJ1-5 | . | TRBV7-6 | 16 | . | CASSLNIGVGNQPQHF | TGTGCCAGCAGCCTGAATATCGGGGTGGGAAATCAGCCCCAGCATTTT
TRBJ2-2 | TRBD2 | TRBV25-1 | 16 | once | CASTGGGGPDTGELFF | TGTGCCAGCACCGGAGGCGGGGGGCCGGACACCGGGGAGCTGTTTTTT
TRBJ2-1 | TRBD2 | TRBV4-2 | 15 | . | CASSQLAGGRNEQFF | TGTGCCAGCAGCCAACTAGCGGGGGGTCGGAATGAGCAGTTCTTC
TRBJ2-7 | TRBD1 | TRBV28 | 15 | few | CASSLSDRGLGEQYF | TGTGCCAGCAGTTTATCGGACAGGGGATTGGGGGAGCAGTACTTC
TRBJ2-7 | . | TRBV6-1 | 15 | . | CASSEGGPSSYEQYF | TGTGCCAGCAGTGAGGGGGGTCCGAGCTCCTACGAGCAGTACTTC
TRBJ2-5 | . | TRBV9 | 14 | . | CASSVGRRAETQYF | TGTGCCAGCAGCGTAGGGCGCAGGGCAGAGACCCAGTACTTC
TRBJ2-3 | TRBD2 | TRBV7-2 | 16 | . | CASSSLASGGTDTQYF | TGTGCCAGCAGCTCCCTCGCTAGCGGGGGCACAGATACGCAGTATTTT
TRBJ1-6 | TRBD1 | TRBV30 | 16 | . | CAWSAPYLTGASPLHF | TGTGCCTGGAGTGCTCCGTATCTAACAGGGGCTTCACCCCTCCACTTT
TRBJ1-4 | TRBD1 | TRBV28 | 14 | . | CASSLTQGWEKLFF | TGTGCCAGCAGTTTAACACAGGGGTGGGAAAAACTGTTTTTT
TRBJ2-1 | . | TRBV5-6 | 13 | . | CASTSGIYNEQFF | TGTGCCAGCACGTCCGGGATCTACAATGAGCAGTTCTTC
TRBJ2-1 | TRBD2 | TRBV11-2 | 15 | . | CASSLGGGPYNEQFF | TGTGCCAGCAGCTTGGGCGGGGGACCCTACAATGAGCAGTTCTTC
TRBJ2-5 | TRBD1 | TRBV4-3 | 13 | . | CASSLGQVGTQYF | TGCGCCAGCAGCCTCGGACAGGTTGGGACCCAGTACTTC
TRBJ1-1 | . | TRBV18 | 15 | . | CASSPGGIGNTEAFF | TGTGCCAGCTCACCAGGGGGGATTGGGAACACTGAAGCTTTCTTT
TRBJ2-5 | TRBD1 | TRBV2 | 15 | . | CASSDSGGQGETQYF | TGTGCCAGCAGTGACTCAGGGGGACAGGGTGAGACCCAGTACTTC